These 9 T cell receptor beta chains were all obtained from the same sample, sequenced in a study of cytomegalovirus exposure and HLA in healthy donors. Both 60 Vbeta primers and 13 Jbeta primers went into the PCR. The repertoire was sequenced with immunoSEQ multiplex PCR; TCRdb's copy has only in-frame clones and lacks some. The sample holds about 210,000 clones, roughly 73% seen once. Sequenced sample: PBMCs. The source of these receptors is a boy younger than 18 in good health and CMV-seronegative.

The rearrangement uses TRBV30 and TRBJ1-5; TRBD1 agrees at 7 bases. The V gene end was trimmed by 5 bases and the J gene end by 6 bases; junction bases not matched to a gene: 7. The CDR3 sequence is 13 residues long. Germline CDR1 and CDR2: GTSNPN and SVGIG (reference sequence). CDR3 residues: CAWDRDRSQPQHF. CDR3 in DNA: TGTGCCTGGGACAGGGATCGGAGTCAGCCCCAGCATTTT.

The CDR3 DNA reads TGTGCCAGTAGTATAGATCTAGGCTTGCTAGCGGGTGATTCGAACACCGGGGAGCTGTTTTTT. It is translated as CASSIDLGLLAGDSNTGELFF. The chain combines TRBV19 with TRBJ2-2; 8 bases match TRBD2. J gave up 0 bases and V 0 bases, and 15 bases lay outside the gene matches. CDR1 and CDR2 (germline): LNHDA, SQIVND (reference sequence). The CDR3 contains 21 residues.

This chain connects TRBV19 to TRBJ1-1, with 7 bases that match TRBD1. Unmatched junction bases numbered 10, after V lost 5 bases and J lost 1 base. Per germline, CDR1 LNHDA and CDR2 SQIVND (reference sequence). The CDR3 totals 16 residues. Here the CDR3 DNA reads TGTGCCAGTAGTGCCCTCCAGGGACAGCAGAACACTGAAGCTTTCTTT. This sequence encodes CASSALQGQQNTEAFF.

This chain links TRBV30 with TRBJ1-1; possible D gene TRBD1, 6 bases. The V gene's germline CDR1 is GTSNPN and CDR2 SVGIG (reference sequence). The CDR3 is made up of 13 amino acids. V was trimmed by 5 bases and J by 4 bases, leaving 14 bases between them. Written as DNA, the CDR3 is TGTGCCTGGGCTAAAACAGGGAGCACTGAAGCTTTCTTT. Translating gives CAWAKTGSTEAFF.

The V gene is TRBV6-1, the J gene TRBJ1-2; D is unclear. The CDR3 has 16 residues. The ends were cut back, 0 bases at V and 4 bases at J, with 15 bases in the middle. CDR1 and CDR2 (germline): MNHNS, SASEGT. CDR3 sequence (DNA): TGTGCCAGCAGTGAAGCGCGCGGGCGGGAAGTCTATGGCTACACCTTC. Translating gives CASSEARGREVYGYTF.

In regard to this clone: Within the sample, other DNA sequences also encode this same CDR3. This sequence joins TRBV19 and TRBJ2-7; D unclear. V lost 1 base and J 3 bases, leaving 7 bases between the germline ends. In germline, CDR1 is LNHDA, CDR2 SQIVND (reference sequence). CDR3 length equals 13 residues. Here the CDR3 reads CASSIGPFYEQYF. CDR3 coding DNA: TGTGCCAGTAGTATAGGGCCTTTCTACGAGCAGTACTTC.

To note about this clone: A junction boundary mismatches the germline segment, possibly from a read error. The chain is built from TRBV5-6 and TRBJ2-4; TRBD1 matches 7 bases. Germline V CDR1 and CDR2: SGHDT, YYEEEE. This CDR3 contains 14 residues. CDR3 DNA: TGTGCCACCAGCGGTCGGCAGGGGGTGAACATTCAGTACTTC. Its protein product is CATSGRQGVNIQYF.

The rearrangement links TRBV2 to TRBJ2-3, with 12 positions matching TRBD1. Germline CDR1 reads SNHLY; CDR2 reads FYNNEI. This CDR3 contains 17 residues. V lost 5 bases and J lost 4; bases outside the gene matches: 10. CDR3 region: CASSPSPGQGAADTQYF. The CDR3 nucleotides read TGTGCCAGCAGTCCATCTCCGGGACAGGGGGCGGCAGATACGCAGTATTTT.

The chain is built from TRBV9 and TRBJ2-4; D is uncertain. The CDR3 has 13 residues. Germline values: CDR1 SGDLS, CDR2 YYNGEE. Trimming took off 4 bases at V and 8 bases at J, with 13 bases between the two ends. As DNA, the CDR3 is TGTGCCAGCAGCTCCGAACAGTATGACATTCAGTACTTC. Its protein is CASSSEQYDIQYF.